Following are 21 T cell receptor beta chains from one sample sequenced in a study of regulatory T cells in long-lasting Graves disease. Investigators prepared the TCR beta libraries by applying iRepertoire HTBI primers and Arm-PCR of CDR3 regions. TCRdb re-called the multiplex PCR reads with MiXCR, one entry per CDR3 protein. Altogether 450,000 or so distinct CDR3 sequences are present, under 25% being singletons, with the ten largest covering approximately 8%. Time point in this sample: persistent/refractory GD, antithyroid drugs over 5 years with positive TRAb. Following extraction of RNA from PBMCs, that RNA was used to make the TCR library. This specimen was peripheral blood mononuclear cells (PBMCs), taken when the disease was refractory, from a patient treated with antithyroid drugs. The source is a female donor with Graves disease.

This clonotype has just a few counts. The V and J genes are TRBV7-9 and TRBJ2-2; 7 bases map to TRBD2. The CDR3 consists of 16 residues. CDR1 and CDR2 (germline): SEHNR, FQNEAQ (reference sequence). Trimming took 6 bases from V and 1 from J; bases not matched to a gene: 8. CDR3 coding DNA: TGTGCCAGCAGGGGCAATGGCGGGAGGAACACCGGGGAGCTGTTTTTT. This codes for CASRGNGGRNTGELFF. Together with reference TRBV7-9 and TRBJ2-2, the CDR3 gives the full variable domain: DTGVSQNPRHKITKRGQNVTFRCDPISEHNRLYWYRQTLGQGPEFLTYFQNEAQLEKSRLLSDRFSAERPKGSFSTLEIQRTEQGDSAMYLCASRGNGGRNTGELFFGEGSRLTVL.

V gene TRBV9 combines with J gene TRBJ2-7, with 7 bases aligning to TRBD2. The junction had 6 bases not matched to a gene; V was cut back by 3 bases and J by 0 bases. CDR1 SGDLS and CDR2 YYNGEE come from the germline V gene. This CDR3 comprises 15 residues. In nucleotides, the CDR3 is TGTGCCAGCAGCGGCGGGGGTAGCGGCTCCTACGAGCAGTACTTC. Translating gives CASSGGGSGSYEQYF.

V usage is TRBV5-1 and J usage is TRBJ1-1, with D possibly matching TRBD1 (6 bases). Germline V gene sequence: CDR1 SGHRS, CDR2 YFSETQ. The length of the CDR3 is 15 residues. V was pared by 2 bases and J by 4 bases, with 15 bases between. The CDR3 is CASSFEQGLGTEAFF. CDR3 bases: TGCGCCAGCAGCTTCGAACAGGGATTGGGCACTGAAGCTTTCTTT. Full variable domain (missing parts from reference TRBV5-1 and TRBJ1-1): KAGVTQTPRYLIKTRGQQVTLSCSPISGHRSVSWYQQTPGQGLQFLFEYFSETQRNKGNFPGRFSGRQFSNSRSEMNVSTLELGDSALYLCASSFEQGLGTEAFFGQGTRLTVV.

About this clonotype: A junction end diverges from the germline sequence, so it may reflect a read error. The CDR3 DNA reads TGTACCAGCGGAGGAAGGAGCCAAGAGACCCAGTACTTC. Protein product: CTSGGRSQETQYF. The rearrangement joins TRBV28 to TRBJ2-5; maybe TRBD2 (5 bases). This CDR3 contains 13 residues. Per the germline V gene, CDR1 is MDHEN and CDR2 is SYDVKM.

This clonotype occurred many times. The chain couples TRBV28 to TRBJ2-5; weak D call: TRBD2 (6 bases). This CDR3 has 15 amino acids. With 8 bases removed from V and 3 bases from J, the gap between germline ends came to 19 bases. CDR1 MDHEN and CDR2 SYDVKM come from the germline V gene. CDR3 sequence reads: CASHKGRSGEETQYF. The CDR3 nucleotides read TGTGCCAGCCATAAGGGTAGATCGGGGGAAGAGACCCAGTACTTC. The whole variable domain, remainder taken from reference TRBV28 and TRBJ2-5, is DVKVTQSSRYLVKRTGEKVFLECVQDMDHENMFWYRQDPGLGLRLIYFSYDVKMKEKGDIPEGYSVSREKKERFSLILESASTNQTSMYLCASHKGRSGEETQYFGPGTRLLVL.

This clonotype was counted at least ten times. The V and J genes are TRBV30 and TRBJ2-7; D is perhaps TRBD1 or TRBD2 (5 bases each). V lost 4 bases and J 5 bases, leaving 12 bases between the germline ends. The CDR3 runs to 12 residues. Looked up from germline, CDR1 is GTSNPN and CDR2 is SVGIG (reference sequence). The CDR3 spells CAWTGWGNEQYF. CDR3 nucleotides: TGTGCCTGGACAGGTTGGGGGAACGAGCAGTACTTC.

The CDR3 DNA follows: TGTGCCAGCAGCACCGAGATGACCCAGTACTTC. Its protein product is CASSTEMTQYF. The chain employs TRBV7-6 and TRBJ2-5; D unresolved. The CDR3 loop spans 11 amino acids. Germline-derived CDR1 and CDR2 are SGHVS and FNYEAQ. V was trimmed by 5 bases and J by 7 bases, leaving 8 bases between them. The variable domain in full, completed from reference TRBV7-6 and TRBJ2-5, reads GAGVSQSPRYKVTKRGQDVALRCDPISGHVSLYWYRQALGQGPEFLTYFNYEAQQDKSGLPNDRFSAERPEGSISTLTIQRTEQRDSAMYRCASSTEMTQYFGPGTRLLVL.

The chain uses TRBV20-1 and TRBJ2-7; 7 nucleotides match TRBD2. CDR3 size: 13 residues. Germline lookup yields CDR1 DFQATT and CDR2 SNEGSKA (reference sequence). V lost 6 bases, J lost 6 bases, and 11 bases stayed unmatched. The CDR3 loop reads CSAAGTKTREQYF. In nucleotides, the CDR3 is TGCAGTGCGGCCGGGACTAAAACGCGCGAGCAGTACTTC.

V usage is TRBV5-5 and J usage is TRBJ1-1, with a weak D call TRBD1 (5 bases). The CDR3 has 13 amino acids. Germline V gene data show CDR1 as SGHKS and CDR2 as YYEKEE (reference sequence). The V end lost 4 bases, the J end lost 7 bases, and 14 bases lay between the germline ends. The chain's CDR3 is CASSPGHRLEAFF. CDR3 sequence (DNA): TGTGCCAGCAGCCCCGGACATCGGCTTGAAGCTTTCTTT.

The chain couples TRBV6-5 to TRBJ1-1, with 8 bases aligning to TRBD1. Losses at the gene ends were 0 bases for V and 0 bases for J; bases not matched to a gene: 3. Germline-derived CDR1 and CDR2 are MNHEY and SVGAGI. The CDR3 has 16 amino acids. Here the CDR3 reads CASSYSGQAMNTEAFF. The CDR3 coding sequence is TGTGCCAGCAGTTACTCGGGACAGGCTATGAACACTGAAGCTTTCTTT.

This clonotype was counted a few times. This chain joins TRBV20-1 and TRBJ2-1, with D possibly called TRBD1 or TRBD2 (6 bases each). The CDR3 is 17 residues long. The V and J ends lost 6 bases and 2 bases respectively, with 23 bases between them. Germline CDR1 and CDR2: DFQATT and SNEGSKA (reference sequence). In DNA form, the CDR3 reads TGCAGTGCCCCGGGACTTGGGTTAGGGACAACCTACAATGAGCAGTTCTTC. This gives the protein CSAPGLGLGTTYNEQFF.

V is TRBV9 and J is TRBJ2-7, with D possibly being TRBD1 (5 bases). V dropped 3 bases and J dropped 5 bases, with 12 bases sitting between them. The V gene's germline CDR1 is SGDLS and CDR2 YYNGEE. This CDR3 region has 13 residues. The CDR3 here is CASSARVDHEQYF. DNA of the CDR3: TGTGCCAGCAGCGCCAGGGTGGATCACGAGCAGTACTTC.

This clonotype has at least ten counts. This chain links TRBV7-2 with TRBJ1-2; TRBD1 might be the D (6 bases). CDR3 length equals 16 residues. From germline, CDR1 is SGHTA and CDR2 FQGNSA. V was clipped by 5 bases and J by 10 bases, with 26 bases between them. The CDR3 coding sequence is TGTGCCAGCAGCAGCCCCCGACAGGCGCCGGGTAATGACTACACCTTC. Protein: CASSSPRQAPGNDYTF.

This clonotype was picked up many times. V is TRBV28 and J is TRBJ1-6; 7 bases line up with TRBD1. V shed 6 bases, J shed 5 bases, and the junction held 4 bases outside the gene matches. CDR3 size: 14 residues. Looked up from germline, CDR1 is MDHEN and CDR2 is SYDVKM. The CDR3 sequence: CASRAGTDNSPLHF. The DNA for the CDR3 is TGTGCCAGCAGGGCCGGGACAGATAATTCACCCCTCCACTTT.

The chain employs TRBV7-2 and TRBJ2-5; D may be TRBD2 (5 bases). V was trimmed by 0 bases and J by 3 bases, leaving 14 bases between them. Germline CDR1 is SGHTA and CDR2 is FQGNSA. This CDR3 contains 16 residues. CDR3: CASSLAAGTPEETQYF. CDR3 coding DNA: TGTGCCAGCAGCTTAGCGGCGGGCACCCCCGAAGAGACCCAGTACTTC.

In its sample, this clonotype was seen many times. V and J are TRBV5-1 and TRBJ2-7; D possibly corresponds to TRBD1 (6 bases). CDR3 length: 13 residues. Trimming removed 4 bases at V and 4 bases at J, with 12 bases between. The germline V gene encodes CDR1 SGHRS and CDR2 YFSETQ. The CDR3 is CASSPTGQYEQYF. The CDR3 DNA follows: TGCGCCAGCAGCCCCACAGGGCAGTACGAGCAGTACTTC.

The chain uses TRBV27 and TRBJ2-4; D unresolved. Germline V lookup: CDR1 MNHEY, CDR2 SMNVEV (reference sequence). Trimming shortened V by 2 bases and J by 0 bases, and 8 bases separated the two germline ends. This CDR3 is 15 amino acids long. Here the CDR3 reads CASSLTSLAKNIQYF. In DNA form, the CDR3 reads TGTGCCAGCAGTTTAACTTCCTTAGCCAAAAACATTCAGTACTTC.

CDR3 bases: TGCAGCGTTGAGAGCAGGATGACCGGGGAGCTGTTTTTT. It specifies CSVESRMTGELFF. The chain combines TRBV29-1 with TRBJ2-2, with D hard to call. The CDR3 covers 13 residues. Germline loops: CDR1 SQVTM, CDR2 ANQGSEA. V was clipped by 3 bases and J by 5 bases, with 10 bases between them.

This clonotype was found a few times. The chain uses TRBV19 and TRBJ2-5; 10 nucleotides align to TRBD2. The CDR3 runs to 15 residues. Losses at the gene ends were 4 bases for V and 7 bases for J; bases not matched to a gene: 9. CDR1 LNHDA and CDR2 SQIVND come from the germline V gene (reference sequence). The CDR3 coding sequence is TGTGCCAGTAGTACCACCGGGACTAGCGCCACGACCCAGTACTTC. Translation gives CASSTTGTSATTQYF.

This clonotype was recorded at least ten times. The rearrangement uses TRBV7-3 and TRBJ2-3; D unclear. The CDR3 length is 12 residues. Trimming stripped 4 bases from V and 6 bases from J, with 8 bases between. Germline CDR1 and CDR2: SGHTA and FQGTGA. This chain's CDR3 is CASSSLADTQYF. In DNA form, the CDR3 reads TGTGCCAGCAGCTCACTTGCGGATACGCAGTATTTT.

The CDR3 region has the DNA TGTGCCAGCAGTATTGGGACAGGCGGGTCCGGGGAGCTGTTTTTT. This gives the protein CASSIGTGGSGELFF. The chain links TRBV27 to TRBJ2-2; 8 nucleotides line up with TRBD1. V lost 5 bases and J lost 6; bases outside the gene matches: 8. This CDR3 is built from 15 residues. Germline-derived CDR1 and CDR2 are MNHEY and SMNVEV (reference sequence).